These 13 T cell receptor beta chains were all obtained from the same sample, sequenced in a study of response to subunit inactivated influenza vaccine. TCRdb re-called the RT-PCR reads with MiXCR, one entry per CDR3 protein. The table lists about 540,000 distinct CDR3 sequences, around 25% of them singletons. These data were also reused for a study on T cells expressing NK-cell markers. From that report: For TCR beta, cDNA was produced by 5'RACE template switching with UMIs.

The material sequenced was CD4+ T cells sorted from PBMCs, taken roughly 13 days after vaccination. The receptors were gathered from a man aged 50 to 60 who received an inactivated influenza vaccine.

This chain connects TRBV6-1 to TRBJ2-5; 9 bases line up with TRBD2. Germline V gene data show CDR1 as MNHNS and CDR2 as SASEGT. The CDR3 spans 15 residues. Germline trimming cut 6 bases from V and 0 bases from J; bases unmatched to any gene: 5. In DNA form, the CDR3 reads TGTGCCAGCAGAAAACTAGCGGGTAACCAAGAGACCCAGTACTTC. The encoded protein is CASRKLAGNQETQYF.

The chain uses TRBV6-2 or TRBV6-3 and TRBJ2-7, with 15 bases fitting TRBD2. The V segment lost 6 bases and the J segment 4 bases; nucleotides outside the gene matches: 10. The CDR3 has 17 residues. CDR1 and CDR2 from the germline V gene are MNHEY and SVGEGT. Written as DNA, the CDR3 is TGTGCCAGCAGAACCCGGACTAGCGGGGGGGCGAGATACGAGCAGTACTTC. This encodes CASRTRTSGGARYEQYF.

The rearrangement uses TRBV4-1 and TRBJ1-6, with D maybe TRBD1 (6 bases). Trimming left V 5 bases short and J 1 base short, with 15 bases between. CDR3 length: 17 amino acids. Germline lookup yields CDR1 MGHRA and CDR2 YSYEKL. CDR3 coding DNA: TGCGCCAGCAGCGGGGGACAAGGTTTATCCTATAATTCACCCCTCCACTTT. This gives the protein CASSGGQGLSYNSPLHF.

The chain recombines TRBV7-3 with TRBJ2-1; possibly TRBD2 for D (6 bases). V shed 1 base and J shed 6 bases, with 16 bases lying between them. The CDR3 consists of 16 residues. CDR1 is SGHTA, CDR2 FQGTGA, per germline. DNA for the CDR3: TGTGCCAGCAGCTTAAATGGTGGGACTCCCTTCAATGAGCAGTTCTTC. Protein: CASSLNGGTPFNEQFF.

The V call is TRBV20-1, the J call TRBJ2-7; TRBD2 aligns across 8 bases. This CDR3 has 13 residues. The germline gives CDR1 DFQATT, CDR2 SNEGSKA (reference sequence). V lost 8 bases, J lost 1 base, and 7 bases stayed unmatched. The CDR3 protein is CSFSAGGSYEQYF. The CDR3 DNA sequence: TGCAGTTTTTCGGCGGGGGGTTCCTACGAGCAGTACTTC.

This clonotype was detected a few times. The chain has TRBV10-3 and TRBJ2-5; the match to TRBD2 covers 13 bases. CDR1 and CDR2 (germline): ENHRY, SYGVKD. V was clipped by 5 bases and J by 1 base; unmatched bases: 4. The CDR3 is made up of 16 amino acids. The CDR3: CAISRTSGGLQETQYF. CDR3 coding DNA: TGTGCCATCAGTCGGACTAGCGGGGGCCTCCAAGAGACCCAGTACTTC.

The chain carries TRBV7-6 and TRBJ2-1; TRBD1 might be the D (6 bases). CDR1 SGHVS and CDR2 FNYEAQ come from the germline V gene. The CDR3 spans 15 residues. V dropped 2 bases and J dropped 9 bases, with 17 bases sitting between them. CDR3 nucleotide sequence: TGTGCCAGCAGCTTAACTCCAGGGACAACGGGTGAGCAGTTCTTC. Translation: CASSLTPGTTGEQFF.

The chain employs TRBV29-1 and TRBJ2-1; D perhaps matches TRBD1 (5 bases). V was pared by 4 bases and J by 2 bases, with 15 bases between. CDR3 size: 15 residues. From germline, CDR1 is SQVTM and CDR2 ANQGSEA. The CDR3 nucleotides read TGCAGCGTTGTCAAGGGGTCCCATGCCTACAATGAGCAGTTCTTC. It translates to CSVVKGSHAYNEQFF.

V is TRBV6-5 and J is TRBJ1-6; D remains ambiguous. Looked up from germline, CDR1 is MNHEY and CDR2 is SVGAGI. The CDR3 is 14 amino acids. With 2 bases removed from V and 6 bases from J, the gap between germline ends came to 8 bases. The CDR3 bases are TGTGCCAGCAGTTACGTACCGATTAATTCACCCCTCCACTTT. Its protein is CASSYVPINSPLHF.

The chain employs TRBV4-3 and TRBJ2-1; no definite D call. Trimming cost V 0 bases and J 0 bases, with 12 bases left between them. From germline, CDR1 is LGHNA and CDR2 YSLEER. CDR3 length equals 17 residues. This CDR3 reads CASSQEFAPSSYNEQFF. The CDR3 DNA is TGCGCCAGCAGCCAAGAATTCGCGCCTAGCTCCTACAATGAGCAGTTCTTC.

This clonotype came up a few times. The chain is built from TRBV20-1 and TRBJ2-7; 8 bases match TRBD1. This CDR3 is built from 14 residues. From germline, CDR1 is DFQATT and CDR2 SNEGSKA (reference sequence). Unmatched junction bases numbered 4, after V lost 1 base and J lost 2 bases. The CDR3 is CSARGTGKAYEQYF. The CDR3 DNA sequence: TGCAGTGCTAGAGGGACAGGGAAAGCCTACGAGCAGTACTTC.

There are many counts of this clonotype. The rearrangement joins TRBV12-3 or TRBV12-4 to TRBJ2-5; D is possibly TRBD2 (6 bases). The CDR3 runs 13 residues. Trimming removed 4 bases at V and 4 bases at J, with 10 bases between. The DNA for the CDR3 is TGTGCCAGCAGTTCCGGAGGGCCAGAGACCCAGTACTTC. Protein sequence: CASSSGGPETQYF.

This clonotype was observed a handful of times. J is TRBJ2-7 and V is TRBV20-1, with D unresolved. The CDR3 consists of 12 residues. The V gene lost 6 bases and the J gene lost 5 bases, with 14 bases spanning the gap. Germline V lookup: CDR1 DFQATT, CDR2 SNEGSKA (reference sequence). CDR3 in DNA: TGCAGTGCCAGTGCTAGAATTCACGAGCAGTACTTC. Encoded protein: CSASARIHEQYF.